This TCR beta chain appears in the sequencing data of a study of neoadjuvant anti-PD-1 for oral cavity cancer. Study overall: Around day 43, patients without progression received a fourth nivolumab dose before surgery. Points from the study as a whole: PBMC Gini-index clonality exceeded responders' in non-responders post-nivolumab.

CDR3 size: 15 residues. Per germline, CDR1 SGHRS and CDR2 YFSETQ. Trimming cost V 4 bases and J 4 bases; bases outside gene matches: 9. Six replicates per PBMC sample, mostly from roughly 490 ng of genomic DNA. Some clones are missing from TCRdb's copy, which holds only in-frame ones; the method was immunoSEQ multiplex PCR. The sample yields 73,000 or so clones, roughly 84% seen once. Comment on this clone: The antigen is unknown.

Sample time point: after neoadjuvant nivolumab, at surgical resection. V gene TRBV5-1 combines with J gene TRBJ1-1, with 8 bases matching TRBD1. The sequence was obtained from a person aged 40 to 85 with oral cavity squamous cell carcinoma. The sample in question was PBMCs, obtained after nivolumab (anti-PD-1) treatment. Written as DNA, the CDR3 is TGCGCCAGCAGCACCGCAGGGGGCAGGGGCACTGAAGCTTTCTTT. It encodes CASSTAGGRGTEAFF.